The clone carrying this TCR beta chain was observed a handful of times. Anyone with autoimmune disease history or systemic immunosuppression was excluded. Assay: immunoSEQ multiplex PCR; the TCRdb copy retains only in-frame clones and omits some. The table shows 7,500 to 8,500 clones, with 70% to 80% occurring only once. This record comes from a study of OX40 agonist ivuxolimab in advanced cancers. Study context: The drug used for patients, ivuxolimab, was an agonistic anti-OX40 (CD134) antibody. Melanoma, hepatocellular carcinoma, head and neck or renal cell cancer occurred in dose-escalation patients. Past anti-PD-1, anti-PD-L1 or anti-CTLA-4 therapy was accepted, and 40% to 50% had received some.

Trimming left V 8 bases short and J 4 bases short, with 11 bases between. Germline lookup yields CDR1 MNHEY and CDR2 SVGAGI. The CDR3 is 12 residues long. The sequencing used CD4+ or CD8+ T cells sorted from blood, collected in a trial of the OX40 agonist ivuxolimab. This sequence originates from an adult with an advanced solid tumor such as melanoma, head and neck, liver or kidney cancer. The chain recombines TRBV6-5 with TRBJ1-2; D ambiguous. In DNA, the CDR3 is TGTGCCAGCGGCGTGGTATCCTATGGCTACACCTTC. This gives the protein CASGVVSYGYTF.